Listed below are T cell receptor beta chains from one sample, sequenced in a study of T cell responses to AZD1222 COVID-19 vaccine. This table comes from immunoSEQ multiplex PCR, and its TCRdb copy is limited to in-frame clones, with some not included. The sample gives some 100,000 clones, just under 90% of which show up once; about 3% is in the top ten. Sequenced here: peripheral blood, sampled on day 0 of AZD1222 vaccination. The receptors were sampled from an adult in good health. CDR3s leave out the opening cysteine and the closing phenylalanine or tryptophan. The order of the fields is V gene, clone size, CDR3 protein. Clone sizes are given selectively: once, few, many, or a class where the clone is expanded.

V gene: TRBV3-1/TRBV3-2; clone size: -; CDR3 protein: ASSQGVGGSTGELF
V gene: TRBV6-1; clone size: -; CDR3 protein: ASSEASGYLLEQY
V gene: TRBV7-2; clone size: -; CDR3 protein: ASSEPTGLVLSYEQY
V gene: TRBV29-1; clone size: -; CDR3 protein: SVATTGDTQY
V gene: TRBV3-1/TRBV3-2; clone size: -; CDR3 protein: ASSHSPTVGLH
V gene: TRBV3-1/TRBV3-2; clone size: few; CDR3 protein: ASSHRGGNQPQH
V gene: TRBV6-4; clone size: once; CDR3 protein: ARTGPPLDPTRYT
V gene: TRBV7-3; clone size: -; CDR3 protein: ASSLGPRNTIY
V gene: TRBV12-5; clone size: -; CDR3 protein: ASGHETGLGYT
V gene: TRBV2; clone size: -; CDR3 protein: ASSRQFDEAF
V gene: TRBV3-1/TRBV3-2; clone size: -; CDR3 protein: ASSPRQGYYVSSRETQY
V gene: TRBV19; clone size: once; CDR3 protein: ASSRGNNDQETQY
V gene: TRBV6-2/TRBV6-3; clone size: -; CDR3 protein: ASSYSGRLSGYT
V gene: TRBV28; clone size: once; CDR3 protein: ASPPTGRDIFNTEAF
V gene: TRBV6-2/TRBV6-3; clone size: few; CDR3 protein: ASSYSTKGGRLEQY
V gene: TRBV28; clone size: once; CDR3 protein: ASTRGGSYNEQF
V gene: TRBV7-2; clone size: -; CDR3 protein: ASSLWEGAGGNTIY
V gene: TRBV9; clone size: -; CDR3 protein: ASSVGPGIGEQY
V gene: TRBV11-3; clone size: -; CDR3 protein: ASSLGQNNSPLH
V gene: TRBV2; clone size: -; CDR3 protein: ASSGAGTPVTEKLF
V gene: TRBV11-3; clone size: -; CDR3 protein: ASSTRDGANTGELF
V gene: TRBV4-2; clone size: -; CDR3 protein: ASSQGLGQMNTEAF
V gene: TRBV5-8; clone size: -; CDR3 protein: ASRQQGGQDSNQPQH
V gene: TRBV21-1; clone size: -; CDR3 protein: ASRDPHDSRWYGYT
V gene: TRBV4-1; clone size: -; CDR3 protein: ASSLGAVDSGNTIY
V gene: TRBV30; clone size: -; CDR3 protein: AWRIPGQGSDTIY
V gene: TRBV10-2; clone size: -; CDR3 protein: ASSLGWNTEAF
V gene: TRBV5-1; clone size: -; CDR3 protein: ASSPGPQKADTQY
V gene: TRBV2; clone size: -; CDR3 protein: ASSALSSNQPQH
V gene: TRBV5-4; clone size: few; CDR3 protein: ARPVTGAEGYT
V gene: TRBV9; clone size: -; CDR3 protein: ASSVDGQRREKLF
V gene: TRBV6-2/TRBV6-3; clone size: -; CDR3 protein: ASSYSPTNTGELF
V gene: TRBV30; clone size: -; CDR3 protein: AWSVWRGSGNQPQH
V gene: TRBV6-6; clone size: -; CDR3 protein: ASSSGAPQH
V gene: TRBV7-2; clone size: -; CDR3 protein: ASSLRAGGEVAKNIQY
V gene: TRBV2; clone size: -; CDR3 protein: ASSSGNGYT
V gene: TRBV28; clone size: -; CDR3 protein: ASSAGGTNYGYT
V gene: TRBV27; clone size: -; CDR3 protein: ASSFSPSHEQF
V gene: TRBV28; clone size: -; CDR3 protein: ASSPGPSPEKLF
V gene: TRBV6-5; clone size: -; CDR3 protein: ASSYYRGNTEAF
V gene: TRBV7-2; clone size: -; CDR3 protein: ASSPTGGKNIQY
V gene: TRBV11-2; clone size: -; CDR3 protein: ASSFGESEQY